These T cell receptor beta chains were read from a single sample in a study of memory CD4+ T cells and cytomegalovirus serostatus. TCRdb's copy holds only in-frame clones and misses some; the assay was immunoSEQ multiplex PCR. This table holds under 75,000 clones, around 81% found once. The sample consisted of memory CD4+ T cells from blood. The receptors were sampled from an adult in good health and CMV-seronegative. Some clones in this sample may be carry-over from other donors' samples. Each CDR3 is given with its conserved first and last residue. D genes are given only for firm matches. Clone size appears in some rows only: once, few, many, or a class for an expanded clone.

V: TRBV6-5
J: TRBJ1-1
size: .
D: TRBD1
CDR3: CASRKDRGEAFF
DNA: TGTGCCAGCAGGAAAGACAGGGGTGAAGCTTTCTTT

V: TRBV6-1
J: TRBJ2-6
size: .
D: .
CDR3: CASSEASRHLSGANVLTF
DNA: TGTGCCAGCAGTGAAGCCTCTAGACACCTCTCTGGGGCCAACGTCCTGACTTTC

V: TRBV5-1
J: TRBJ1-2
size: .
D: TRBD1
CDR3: CASTRTEGQGINYGYTF
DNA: TGCGCCAGTACGCGGACAGAAGGACAGGGCATCAACTATGGCTACACCTTC

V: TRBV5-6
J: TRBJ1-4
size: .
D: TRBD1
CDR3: CASSSYGQANEKLFF
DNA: TGTGCCAGCAGTTCATACGGACAGGCTAATGAAAAACTGTTTTTT

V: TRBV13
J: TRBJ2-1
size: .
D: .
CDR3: CASSLRQGGYDEQFF
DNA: TGTGCCAGCAGCTTAAGGCAGGGAGGATACGATGAGCAGTTCTTC

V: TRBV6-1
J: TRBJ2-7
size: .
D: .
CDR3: CASRGSQGSGYEQYF
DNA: TGTGCCAGCAGAGGTTCGCAGGGGAGTGGTTACGAGCAGTACTTC

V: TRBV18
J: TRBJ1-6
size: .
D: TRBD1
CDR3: CASSRQGADSPLHF
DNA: TGTGCCAGCTCGCGACAGGGGGCTGATTCACCCCTCCACTTT

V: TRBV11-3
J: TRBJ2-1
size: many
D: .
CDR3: CASSLTVNEQFF
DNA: TGTGCCAGCAGCTTGACCGTCAATGAGCAGTTCTTC

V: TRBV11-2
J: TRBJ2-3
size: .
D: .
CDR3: CASSFRAGDTQYF
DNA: TGTGCCAGCAGCTTCCGGGCTGGGGATACGCAGTATTTT

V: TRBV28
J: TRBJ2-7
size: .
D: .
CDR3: CASREKARDAQYF
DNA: TGTGCCAGCAGGGAGAAGGCCCGAGACGCGCAGTACTTC

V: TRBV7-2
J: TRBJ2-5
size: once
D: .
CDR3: CASSSQGGQETQYF
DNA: TGTGCCAGCAGCTCCCAAGGGGGGCAAGAGACCCAGTACTTC

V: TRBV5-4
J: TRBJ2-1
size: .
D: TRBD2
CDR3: CASSLVRTSSEQFF
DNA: TGTGCCAGCAGCTTGGTTCGGACTAGTAGCGAGCAGTTCTTC

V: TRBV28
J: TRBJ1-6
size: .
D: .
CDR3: CASSRDGNSPLHF
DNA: TGTGCCAGCTCCCGCGACGGTAATTCACCCCTCCACTTT

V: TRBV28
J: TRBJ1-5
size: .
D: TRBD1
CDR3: CASNPWRGQDQPQHF
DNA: TGTGCCAGCAACCCCTGGAGGGGGCAGGATCAGCCCCAGCATTTT

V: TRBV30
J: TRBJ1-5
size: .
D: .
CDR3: CAWSSGMDQPQHF
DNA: TGTGCCTGGAGTTCCGGGATGGATCAGCCCCAGCATTTT

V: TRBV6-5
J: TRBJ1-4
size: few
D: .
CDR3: CASSSSGEKLFF
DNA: TGTGCCAGCAGTTCATCAGGGGAGAAACTGTTTTTT

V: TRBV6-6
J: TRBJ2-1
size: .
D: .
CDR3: CASSLDLRYEQFF
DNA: TGTGCCAGCAGTTTGGACCTCAGATATGAGCAGTTCTTC

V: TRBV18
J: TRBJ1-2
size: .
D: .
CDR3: CASSPATEINYGYTF
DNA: TGTGCCAGCTCACCAGCCACAGAGATTAACTATGGCTACACCTTC

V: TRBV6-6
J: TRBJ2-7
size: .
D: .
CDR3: CASTQNPTAAYEQYF
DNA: TGTGCCAGCACCCAAAACCCGACAGCCGCCTACGAGCAGTACTTC

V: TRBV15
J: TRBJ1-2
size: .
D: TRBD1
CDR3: CATSRRDRTTGYTF
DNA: TGTGCCACCAGCAGGAGGGACAGGACAACCGGCTACACCTTC